This TCR beta chain originates from a study of blood T cell repertoires in COVID-19. Turning to the study itself: Material from acute and convalescent COVID-19 was sourced from the United States, Italy and Spain. From T cells, B-cell-depleted T cells, or PBMCs came the material, which was cDNA or gDNA.

CDR3 length: 15 amino acids. V lost 7 bases, J lost 7 bases, and 22 bases lay in between. CDR1 is MNHEY, CDR2 SVGAGI, per germline. The authors' processing: Amplification from reference gene primers served as the basis for estimated nucleated cell counts. The data were produced by immunoSEQ multiplex PCR, yet TCRdb's version contains in-frame clones alone and is incomplete. V, J and clone size were drawn from that table, and D and trimming were deduced from the DNA. The repertoire has fewer than 180,000 clones, about 80% of them found once; the top ten carry 2.2%. Input material: peripheral blood. The origin of this receptor is a man between 65 and 80 years old with acute or convalescent COVID-19. The rearrangement joins TRBV6-5 to TRBJ1-1, with D possibly being TRBD1 (6 bases). This CDR3 reads CASILLIGGALEAFF. The CDR3 DNA is TGTGCCAGCATCTTGTTGATAGGGGGGGCCCTTGAAGCTTTCTTT.